Presented here are 25 T cell receptor beta chains from one specimen sequenced in a study of ipilimumab plus nivolumab after autologous stem cell transplantation. This table comes from immunoSEQ multiplex PCR, and its TCRdb copy is limited to in-frame clones, with some not included. The table includes tens of thousands of clones, 85% to 95% detected once. Here the sequenced sample was PBMCs, taken in a trial of ipilimumab plus nivolumab as post-transplant consolidation. The receptors come from a male donor with multiple myeloma.

This chain uses TRBV19 with TRBJ2-1; D may match TRBD1 or TRBD2 (5 bases each). The CDR3 spans 18 residues. The V end was cut by 4 bases, the J end by 0 bases, with 19 bases between. Looked up from germline, CDR1 is LNHDA and CDR2 is SQIVND (reference sequence). CDR3 DNA sequence: TGTGCCAGTAGTAGAAGGGGTTTAGCGTGGAGCTCCTACAATGAGCAGTTCTTC. Its translation is CASSRRGLAWSSYNEQFF.

As for this clone: This same CDR3 is encoded by further DNA sequences in the sample. The V call is TRBV9, the J call TRBJ2-2; TRBD2 is a possible D gene (6 bases). CDR1 and CDR2 (germline): SGDLS, YYNGEE. The ends were cut back, 3 bases at V and 1 base at J, with 10 bases in the middle. CDR3 length: 15 residues. CDR3 sequence reads: CASSALGGNTGELFF. The CDR3 coding sequence is TGTGCCAGCAGCGCTTTGGGAGGGAACACCGGGGAGCTGTTTTTT.

The chain is built from TRBV4-2 and TRBJ2-1; 11 nucleotides agree with TRBD2. CDR1 LGHNA and CDR2 YNFKEQ come from the germline V gene. This CDR3 region has 18 residues. V trimming: 0 bases; J trimming: 0 bases; junction bases outside the gene matches: 4. As DNA, the CDR3 is TGTGCCAGCAGCCAAGATATAGCGGGGGGGCCCTCCTACAATGAGCAGTTCTTC. It is translated as CASSQDIAGGPSYNEQFF.

The rearrangement links TRBV10-1 to TRBJ1-5, with 9 bases fitting TRBD1. Germline CDR1 reads WNHNN; CDR2 reads SYGVQD (reference sequence). V trimming: 4 bases; J trimming: 7 bases; junction bases outside the gene matches: 5. CDR3 length equals 14 residues. CDR3 amino acids: CASSGRDRAQPQHF. In DNA form, the CDR3 reads TGCGCCAGCAGTGGGCGGGACAGGGCCCAGCCCCAGCATTTT.

The chain combines TRBV7-8 with TRBJ2-3, with 14 positions matching TRBD2. CDR1 is SGHVS and CDR2 is FQNEAQ in the germline V gene. The ends lost 1 base at V and 6 bases at J; junction bases unmatched: 6. The CDR3 extends over 17 amino acids. CDR3 loop: CASSLGTSGRSTDTQYF. The DNA for the CDR3 is TGTGCCAGCAGCTTAGGGACTAGCGGGAGGTCTACGGATACGCAGTATTTT.

The chain recombines TRBV7-8 with TRBJ2-2, with unresolved D. The CDR3 sequence is 13 residues long. V lost 6 bases and J 5 bases, leaving 10 bases between the germline ends. Germline lookup yields CDR1 SGHVS and CDR2 FQNEAQ. The CDR3 bases are TGTGCCAGCAGGAGAGTGCAGACCGGGGAGCTGTTTTTT. Translated, it gives CASRRVQTGELFF.

This chain connects TRBV9 to TRBJ1-1; D is perhaps TRBD1 (5 bases). The CDR3 consists of 15 residues. CDR1 and CDR2 (germline): SGDLS, YYNGEE. Trimming took off 3 bases at V and 3 bases at J, with 15 bases between the two ends. CDR3 region: CASSAADRLDTEAFF. CDR3 in DNA: TGTGCCAGCAGCGCGGCAGACAGATTGGACACTGAAGCTTTCTTT. Together with reference TRBV9 and TRBJ1-1, the CDR3 gives the full variable domain: DSGVTQTPKHLITATGQRVTLRCSPRSGDLSVYWYQQSLDQGLQFLIQYYNGEERAKGNILERFSAQQFPDLHSELNLSSLELGDSALYFCASSAADRLDTEAFFGQGTRLTVV.

The genes are TRBV9 and TRBJ1-2, with D tentatively TRBD1 (5 bases). Trimming shortened V by 0 bases and J by 2 bases, and 11 bases separated the two germline ends. Germline V gene data show CDR1 as SGDLS and CDR2 as YYNGEE. The CDR3 is made up of 15 amino acids. The DNA of the CDR3 is TGTGCCAGCAGCGTAGGCAGGGCGAACAACTATGGCTACACCTTC. Its translation: CASSVGRANNYGYTF.

V usage is TRBV29-1 and J usage is TRBJ2-5; TRBD1 aligns across 11 bases. The CDR3 has 14 amino acids. Germline CDR1 and CDR2: SQVTM and ANQGSEA. The junction had 8 bases not matched to a gene; V was cut back by 7 bases and J by 4 bases. CDR3 DNA: TGCAGCGCAGTCCGGGACAGGGGGTCAGAGACCCAGTACTTC. Translated: CSAVRDRGSETQYF.

The V and J genes are TRBV7-2 and TRBJ2-1; 8 bases fit TRBD2. The CDR3 runs to 13 residues. Unmatched junction bases numbered 9, after V lost 1 base and J lost 16 bases. The germline CDR1 and CDR2 sequences are SGHTA and FQGNSA. The CDR3 here is CASSLGTSGSRFF. The DNA for the CDR3 is TGTGCCAGCAGCTTAGGGACCAGCGGGAGTCGTTTCTTC.

The CDR3 sequence: CASSPLEGGAGTEAFF. CDR3 DNA sequence: TGTGCCAGCTCACCTTTGGAAGGGGGCGCAGGGACTGAAGCTTTCTTT. The V gene is TRBV18, the J gene TRBJ1-1; 7 positions match TRBD1. CDR3 size: 16 residues. The ends lost 3 bases at V and 5 bases at J; junction bases unmatched: 12. The germline V gene encodes CDR1 KGHSH and CDR2 LQKENI.

The genes are TRBV5-1 and TRBJ2-3, with TRBD1 matching over 8 bases. The V gene end was trimmed by 0 bases and the J gene end by 2 bases; junction bases not matched to a gene: 5. Germline V gives CDR1 SGHRS, CDR2 YFSETQ. The CDR3 consists of 16 residues. The CDR3 protein is CASSLGGDRYTDTQYF. CDR3 sequence (DNA): TGCGCCAGCAGCTTGGGAGGGGACAGGTACACAGATACGCAGTATTTT.

The CDR3 region is CASSPDSYQPQHF. DNA for the CDR3: TGTGCCAGCTCACCAGACTCATACCAGCCCCAGCATTTT. This sequence joins TRBV18 and TRBJ1-5; the D is unclear. The germline CDR1 and CDR2 sequences are KGHSH and LQKENI. Trimming took off 2 bases at V and 7 bases at J, with 9 bases between the two ends. This CDR3 comprises 13 residues.

The chain is built from TRBV7-2 and TRBJ1-6; D is unresolved. Trimming cost V 1 base and J 0 bases, with 4 bases left between them. From germline, CDR1 is SGHTA and CDR2 FQGNSA. This CDR3 has 15 amino acids. The CDR3 DNA is TGTGCCAGCAGCTTAGGGAGCTCCTATAATTCACCCCTCCACTTT. As protein: CASSLGSSYNSPLHF.

This clone occurred a few times. The CDR3 DNA sequence: TGTGCCAGCTTCGCCGGGATGGGGGATGGCTACACCTTC. Its protein product is CASFAGMGDGYTF. The chain employs TRBV18 and TRBJ1-2, with D perhaps matching TRBD1 (5 bases). CDR3 length: 13 residues. V was shortened by 7 bases and J by 6 bases, with 15 bases between the two germline ends. Germline V gene lookup returns CDR1 KGHSH and CDR2 LQKENI.

This clone has just one count. The V gene is TRBV19, the J gene TRBJ1-1; maybe TRBD1 (5 bases). CDR3 length: 14 residues. V gave up 3 bases and J gave up 8 bases, with 16 bases separating them. Per the germline V gene, CDR1 is LNHDA and CDR2 is SQIVND (reference sequence). The CDR3 spells CASSIRVGVVEAFF. The CDR3 DNA sequence: TGTGCCAGTAGTATTAGGGTAGGGGTGGTAGAAGCTTTCTTT.

V and J are TRBV6-5 and TRBJ2-7, with D possibly matching TRBD2 (5 bases). V lost 2 bases and J 3 bases, leaving 8 bases between the germline ends. Germline values: CDR1 MNHEY, CDR2 SVGAGI. The CDR3 covers 13 residues. CDR3 in DNA: TGTGCCAGCAGTTACGTCGGGAACTACGAGCAGTACTTC. Translating gives CASSYVGNYEQYF.

The V gene is TRBV10-3, the J gene TRBJ2-7; tentative D call: TRBD2 (6 bases). V lost 6 bases, J lost 2 bases, and 8 bases lay in between. The CDR3 length is 12 residues. The germline gives CDR1 ENHRY, CDR2 SYGVKD. CDR3 region: CAIRGRPYEQYF. The CDR3 coding sequence is TGTGCCATCAGGGGGAGGCCCTACGAGCAGTACTTC.

The chain recombines TRBV7-8 with TRBJ1-5; D might be TRBD1 (5 bases). The CDR3 covers 16 residues. The V gene's germline CDR1 is SGHVS and CDR2 FQNEAQ. V gave up 4 bases and J gave up 5 bases, with 18 bases separating them. DNA of the CDR3: TGTGCCAGCAGCTCTATGGGGGGTGGCGTGGATCAGCCCCAGCATTTT. Protein product: CASSSMGGGVDQPQHF.

The V gene is TRBV7-5, the J gene TRBJ2-7; the table's D call, TRBD1, has no DNA check behind it. TRBV7-5 is a listed pseudogene. CDR3 length equals 16 residues. CDR3 loop: CARSWGDRTGDYEQYF. CDR3 coding DNA: TGTGCCAGAAGCTGGGGGGACCGGACAGGAGATTACGAGCAGTACTTC.

This chain connects TRBV18 to TRBJ1-1; D gene unclear. Trimming took off 0 bases at V and 0 bases at J, with 8 bases between the two ends. The CDR3 loop spans 15 amino acids. Germline V gene lookup returns CDR1 KGHSH and CDR2 LQKENI. The CDR3 loop reads CASSPPGRLNTEAFF. In DNA form, the CDR3 reads TGTGCCAGCTCACCACCGGGCAGGCTGAACACTGAAGCTTTCTTT.

The gene calls are TRBV7-9 and TRBJ2-7; 8 nucleotides match TRBD2. The germline CDR1 and CDR2 sequences are SEHNR and FQNEAQ (reference sequence). This CDR3 is 16 amino acids long. With 3 bases clipped from V and 5 bases from J, the junction kept 12 bases outside the gene matches. Here the CDR3 reads CASSFSGMEPGDEQYF. The CDR3, as DNA: TGTGCCAGCAGCTTTAGCGGGATGGAACCCGGGGACGAGCAGTACTTC.

The CDR3 DNA follows: TGTGCCAGCAGTCGGATAGGGGTTTATACTGAAGCTTTCTTT. It yields the protein CASSRIGVYTEAFF. This chain connects TRBV27 to TRBJ1-1; the D gene is possibly TRBD1 (5 bases). Trimming left V 5 bases short and J 5 bases short, with 15 bases between. Per germline, CDR1 MNHEY and CDR2 SMNVEV (reference sequence). There are 14 residues in the CDR3.

The chain recombines TRBV4-2 with TRBJ1-4, with D maybe TRBD1 (6 bases). V lost 0 bases and J lost 2, with 13 bases in between. The CDR3 loop spans 17 amino acids. Per the germline V gene, CDR1 is LGHNA and CDR2 is YNFKEQ. The CDR3 protein is CASSQDRGTTTNEKLFF. DNA of the CDR3: TGTGCCAGCAGCCAAGATCGGGGGACAACCACTAATGAAAAACTGTTTTTT.

The rearrangement uses TRBV18 and TRBJ2-1; weak D call: TRBD2 (5 bases). The CDR3 covers 18 residues. Per the germline V gene, CDR1 is KGHSH and CDR2 is LQKENI. V lost 0 bases and J lost 0, with 15 bases in between. The CDR3 sequence is CASSPPVSDRSSYNEQFF. CDR3 sequence (DNA): TGTGCCAGCTCACCACCGGTTAGCGACCGAAGCTCCTACAATGAGCAGTTCTTC.